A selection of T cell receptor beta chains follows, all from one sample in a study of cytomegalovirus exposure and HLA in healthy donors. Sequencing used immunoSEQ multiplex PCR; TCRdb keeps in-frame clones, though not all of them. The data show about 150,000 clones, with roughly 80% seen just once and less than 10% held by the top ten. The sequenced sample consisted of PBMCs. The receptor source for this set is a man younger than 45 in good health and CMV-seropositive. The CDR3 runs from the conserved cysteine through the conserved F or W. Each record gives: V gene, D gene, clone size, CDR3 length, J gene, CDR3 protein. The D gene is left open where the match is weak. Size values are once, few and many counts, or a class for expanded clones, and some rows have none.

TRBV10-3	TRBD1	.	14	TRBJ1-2	CAITRTGGDYGYTF
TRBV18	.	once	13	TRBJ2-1	CASSPWQGNEQFF
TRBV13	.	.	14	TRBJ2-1	CASSPPGSYNEQFF
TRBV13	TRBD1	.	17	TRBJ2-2	CASSFRRLGQGTGELFF
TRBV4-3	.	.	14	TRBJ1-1	CASSLSGGETEAFF
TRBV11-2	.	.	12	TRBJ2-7	CASSPSSYEQYF
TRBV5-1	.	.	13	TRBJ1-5	CASSKREGQPQHF
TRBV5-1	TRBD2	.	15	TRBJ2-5	CASSWGLASGETQYF
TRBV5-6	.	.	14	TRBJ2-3	CASSPRVGTDTQYF
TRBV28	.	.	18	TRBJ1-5	CASTLPRGTAYSNQPQHF
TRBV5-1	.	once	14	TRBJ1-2	CASSKPGQPGGYTF
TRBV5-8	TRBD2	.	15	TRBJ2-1	CASSPGGISYNEQFF
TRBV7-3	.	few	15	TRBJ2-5	CASSSTGAGGETQYF
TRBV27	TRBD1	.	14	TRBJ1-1	CASWRDSLNTEAFF
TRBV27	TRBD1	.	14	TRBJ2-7	CASSSRTGPYEQYF
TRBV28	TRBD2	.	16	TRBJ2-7	CASSSLLAGDTYEQYF
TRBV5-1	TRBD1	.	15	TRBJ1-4	CASSSTGEANEKLFF
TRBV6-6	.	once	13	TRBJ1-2	CASTPGGADGYTF
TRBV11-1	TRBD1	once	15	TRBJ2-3	CASSSTGGVVDTQYF
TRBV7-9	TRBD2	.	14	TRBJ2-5	CASRRTSGSETQYF
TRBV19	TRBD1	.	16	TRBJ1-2	CASSNHGTGGYYGYTF
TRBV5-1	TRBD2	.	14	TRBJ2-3	CASTQRGGTDTQYF
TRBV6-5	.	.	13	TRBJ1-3	CASQAGTGNTIYF
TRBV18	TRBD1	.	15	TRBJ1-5	CASSQGQGRHQPQHF
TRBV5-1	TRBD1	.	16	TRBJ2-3	CASSFGQGASTDTQYF
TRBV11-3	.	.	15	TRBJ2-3	CASSPPEGETDTQYF
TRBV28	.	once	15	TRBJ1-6	CASSPQQGLNSPLHF
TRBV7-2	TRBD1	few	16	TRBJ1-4	CASSLVGTGVFEKLFF
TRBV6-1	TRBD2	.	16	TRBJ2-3	CASSGGLAGLTDTQYF
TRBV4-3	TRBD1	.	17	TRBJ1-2	CASSHPRDSNIRSGYTF
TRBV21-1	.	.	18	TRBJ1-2	CASSKTGDRGRSNYGYTF
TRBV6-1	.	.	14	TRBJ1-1	CASKLTTGDTEAFF
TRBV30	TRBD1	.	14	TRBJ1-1	CARDRGPGDTEAFF
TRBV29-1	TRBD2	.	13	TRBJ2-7	CSVEVRGGYEQYF
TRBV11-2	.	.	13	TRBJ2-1	CASSAGIYNEQFF
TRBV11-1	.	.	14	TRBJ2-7	CASSSLSLGGEQYF
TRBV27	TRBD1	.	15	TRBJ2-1	CASSLGDSSYNEQFF
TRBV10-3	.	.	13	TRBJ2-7	CAISEPPVYEQYF
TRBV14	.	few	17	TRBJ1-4	CASSQVGRFVSSEKLFF
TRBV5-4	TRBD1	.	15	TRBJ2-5	CASSSGTGGFETQYF
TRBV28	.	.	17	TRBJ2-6	CASSLGGAISGANVLTF
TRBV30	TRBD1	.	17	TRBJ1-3	CAWTLTGGPLFGNTIYF
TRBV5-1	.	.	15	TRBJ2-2	CASSLDSVNTGELFF
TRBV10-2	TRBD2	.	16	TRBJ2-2	CASSESTSGDTGELFF
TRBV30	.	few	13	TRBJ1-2	CAWSSLGGYGYTF
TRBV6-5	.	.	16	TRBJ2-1	CASSYNFVQGYNEQFF
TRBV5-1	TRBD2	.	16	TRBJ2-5	CASSLDLREGLETQYF
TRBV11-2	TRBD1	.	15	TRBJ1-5	CASSQGQGRVQPQHF
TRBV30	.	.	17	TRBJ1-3	CAWSPAGVLISGNTIYF
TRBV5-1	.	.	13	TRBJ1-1	CASRTGQNTEAFF